This T cell receptor (beta chain) was sequenced during a study of T cell responses to AZD1222 COVID-19 vaccine. Study findings and constraints: Recipients of AZD1222 seropositive at baseline numbered only 5 or 6. Donors, mostly white British, included more females; clonal diversity was possibly underestimated.

Data came from immunoSEQ multiplex PCR; TCRdb stores just in-frame clones and leaves some out. This table has fewer than 200,000 clones, approximately 92% appearing once. This CDR3 spans 16 amino acids. Germline CDR1 SGHTA, CDR2 FQGNSA. J gave up 2 bases and V 1 base, and 6 bases lay outside the gene matches. Concerning this clone: Antigen unknown.

The material was peripheral blood, obtained on day 0 of AZD1222 vaccination. The receptor's source is an adult in good health. J is TRBJ2-3 and V is TRBV7-2; TRBD2 matches at 7 bases. The CDR3 protein is CASSLVAGGFTDTQYF. Here the CDR3 DNA reads TGTGCCAGCAGCTTAGTCGCCGGGGGGTTCACAGATACGCAGTATTTT.